Each of the 23 T cell receptor beta chains below was sequenced from the same sample in a study of blood T cells in healthy people across ages. A second PCR of 7 to 11 cycles used a sample-barcoded 5' primer and a J-beta primer mix. One entry per CDR3 protein results from TCRdb running MiXCR on the 5' RACE reads. This table has roughly 800,000 distinct CDR3 sequences, 20% to 30% appearing once. A further study also used this sample, focusing on T cells of mothers and their children.

The sequencing input was blood. The receptors stem from a boy younger than 18 in good health.

This clonotype appeared a few times. A read error may explain this, as a much larger clone is one base away. This chain joins TRBV7-9 and TRBJ2-7; a possible D gene is TRBD1 (5 bases). Germline CDR1 is SEHNR and CDR2 is FQNEAQ (reference sequence). The V end was cut by 2 bases, the J end by 5 bases, with 7 bases between. The CDR3 contains 12 residues. The CDR3 bases are TGTGCCAGCAGCTTATCAGGGAACGAGCAGTACTTC. The encoded protein is CASSLSGNEQYF.

This clonotype is medium-sized in the sample. The CDR3 loop is CASSLIRGGVDEQYF. As DNA, the CDR3 is TGTGCCAGCAGTTTAATCCGAGGGGGGGTCGACGAGCAGTACTTC. The genes are TRBV28 and TRBJ2-7; weak D call: TRBD2 (7 bases). Germline V gives CDR1 MDHEN, CDR2 SYDVKM. Between the trimmed V and J ends, which lost 2 bases and 5 bases, there was a span of 16 bases. This CDR3 is built from 15 residues.

This clonotype has a handful of counts. The J gene is TRBJ1-1, the V gene TRBV4-3; no firm D call. Trimming took 4 bases from V and 0 from J, leaving 12 bases between them. Germline-derived CDR1 and CDR2 are LGHNA and YSLEER. The CDR3 is made up of 15 amino acids. The CDR3 DNA sequence: TGCGCCAGCAGCCGTGTGTACGGAATGAACACTGAAGCTTTCTTT. It specifies CASSRVYGMNTEAFF.

This clonotype was seen a handful of times. The chain's CDR3 is CASSPTSGSFELDEQFF. In DNA, the CDR3 is TGTGCCAGCAGTCCGACTAGCGGGAGCTTCGAATTGGATGAGCAGTTCTTC. This chain connects TRBV6-1 to TRBJ2-1, with 12 bases matching TRBD2. CDR3 length equals 17 residues. The J segment lost 8 bases and the V segment lost 5 bases, leaving 13 bases of the junction unmatched. Germline-derived CDR1 and CDR2 are MNHNS and SASEGT.

The sample holds a few counts of this clonotype. The rearrangement uses TRBV24-1 and TRBJ1-1, with 8 nucleotides matching TRBD1. Germline V gene data show CDR1 as KGHDR and CDR2 as SFDVKD. With 0 bases clipped from V and 10 bases from J, the junction kept 0 bases outside the gene matches. The CDR3 length is 12 residues. DNA for the CDR3: TGTGCCACCAGTGATTTGCAGGGGGCAGCTTTCTTT. As protein: CATSDLQGAAFF.

In its sample, this clonotype was seen a few times. The V call is TRBV28, the J call TRBJ2-7; 7 nucleotides match TRBD2. Germline-derived CDR1 and CDR2 are MDHEN and SYDVKM. CDR3 length equals 13 residues. The junction had 7 bases not matched to a gene; V was cut back by 9 bases and J by 2 bases. CDR3 nucleotides: TGTGCCAGTTCCGGGACTATCGCCTACGAGCAGTACTTC. As protein: CASSGTIAYEQYF.

This clonotype was seen only a few times. One junction end disagrees with the germline gene, perhaps due to a read error. This chain uses TRBV9 with TRBJ1-2; D is ambiguous. The CDR3 runs to 16 residues. Germline lookup yields CDR1 SGDLS and CDR2 YYNGEE. The CDR3 DNA follows: TGTGCCAGCAGCGTAGGCGGAAGAGCAACGGGAGATGGCGACACCTTC. As protein: CASSVGGRATGDGDTF.

The V and J genes are TRBV10-3 and TRBJ2-1, with 7 bases aligning to TRBD2. CDR1 is ENHRY, CDR2 SYGVKD, per germline. With V trimmed by 6 bases and J by 4 bases, 9 bases remained unmatched. The CDR3 consists of 15 residues. The CDR3 sequence is CAIRTSSGVYNEQFF. For the CDR3, the DNA is TGTGCCATCAGGACCTCGAGCGGGGTATACAATGAGCAGTTCTTC.

As to this clonotype: The junction and the germline gene differ at one end; a read error may be behind it. This sequence joins TRBV29-1 and TRBJ2-3, with 8 nucleotides matching TRBD1. The germline gives CDR1 SQVTM, CDR2 ANQGSEA. CDR3 length equals 14 residues. The CDR3 DNA follows: TGCAGCGGCGCAGGGGGCTTGAGCACAGACACGCAGTATTTT. Translation: CSGAGGLSTDTQYF.

This clonotype has a handful of counts. This chain joins TRBV7-2 and TRBJ1-5; no definite D call. Germline V gene lookup returns CDR1 SGHTA and CDR2 FQGNSA. There are 16 residues in the CDR3. V was pared by 6 bases and J by 1 base, with 16 bases between. CDR3 DNA: TGTGCCAGCAGTCCCGGTCCTAGGGAAAGCAATCAGCCCCAGCATTTT. The encoded protein is CASSPGPRESNQPQHF.

This clonotype appeared a few times. CDR3 sequence reads: CASSHRLAGNYNEQFF. The CDR3 nucleotides are TGTGCCAGCAGCCACCGACTAGCGGGGAATTACAATGAGCAGTTCTTC. The gene calls are TRBV6-2 or TRBV6-3 and TRBJ2-5; 11 bases line up with TRBD2. The assigned J gene may be wrong: the sequence end matches TRBJ2-1 better. Germline V gene sequence: CDR1 MNHEY, CDR2 SVGEGT. The CDR3 has 16 residues.

This clonotype was counted a few times. The chain is built from TRBV27 and TRBJ2-7, with D possibly being TRBD1 or TRBD2 (5 bases each). Germline assignment: CDR1 MNHEY and CDR2 SMNVEV (reference sequence). Trimming removed 5 bases at V and 3 bases at J, with 20 bases between. This CDR3 has 16 amino acids. The CDR3 here is CASSLGTATLGYEQYF. The CDR3 DNA is TGTGCCAGCAGTCTCGGGACGGCTACGTTAGGCTACGAGCAGTACTTC.

This chain joins TRBV5-1 and TRBJ2-3, with D possibly being TRBD2 (5 bases). Between the trimmed V and J ends, which lost 7 bases and 2 bases, there was a span of 11 bases. Germline CDR1 SGHRS, CDR2 YFSETQ. The CDR3 is made up of 13 amino acids. CDR3 protein: CASGGRATDTQYF. As DNA, the CDR3 is TGCGCCAGCGGTGGGAGAGCCACAGATACGCAGTATTTT. Together with reference TRBV5-1 and TRBJ2-3, the CDR3 gives the full variable domain: KAGVTQTPRYLIKTRGQQVTLSCSPISGHRSVSWYQQTPGQGLQFLFEYFSETQRNKGNFPGRFSGRQFSNSRSEMNVSTLELGDSALYLCASGGRATDTQYFGPGTRLTVL.

The chain couples TRBV9 to TRBJ2-5; no reliable D call. TRBJ2-7 explains the end of the DNA better; the J call may be wrong. In germline, CDR1 is SGDLS, CDR2 YYNGEE. The CDR3 spans 15 residues. This CDR3 is CASSVETAPSYEQYF. The DNA of the CDR3 is TGTGCCAGCAGCGTAGAAACAGCCCCCTCCTACGAGCAGTACTTC.

This chain uses TRBV28 with TRBJ2-1, with 8 bases matching TRBD2. Losses at the gene ends were 5 bases for V and 2 bases for J; bases not matched to a gene: 11. Germline V lookup: CDR1 MDHEN, CDR2 SYDVKM. The CDR3 sequence is 17 residues long. CDR3 in amino acids: CASSPRLARDTYNEQFF. The DNA of the CDR3 is TGTGCCAGCAGTCCGAGACTAGCGCGAGATACCTACAATGAGCAGTTCTTC.

V gene TRBV5-6 combines with J gene TRBJ1-2; the D is unclear. The CDR3 sequence is 14 residues long. Trimming removed 0 bases from V and 5 bases from J, with 11 bases in between. CDR1 is SGHDT, CDR2 YYEEEE, per germline. This CDR3 is CASSLDRATYGYTF. The CDR3 DNA reads TGTGCCAGCAGCTTGGACAGAGCTACATATGGCTACACCTTC.

This clonotype has just a few counts. The V and J genes are TRBV20-1 and TRBJ2-3; 10 bases match TRBD2. Germline CDR1 is DFQATT and CDR2 is SNEGSKA (reference sequence). The CDR3 is 15 amino acids. After removal of 1 base from V and 5 bases from J, the junction contained 6 bases not matched to a gene. This chain's CDR3 is CSARGRLAGQDTQYF. The CDR3 DNA reads TGCAGTGCTAGAGGCAGACTAGCGGGCCAAGATACGCAGTATTTT.

This chain links TRBV6-6 with TRBJ2-5, with D uncertain. The germline V and J ends were trimmed by 7 bases and 1 base, with 7 bases remaining between them. Germline CDR1 is MNHNY and CDR2 is SVGAGI (reference sequence). This CDR3 is 12 amino acids long. The chain's CDR3 is CASKLGQETQYF. The CDR3, as DNA: TGTGCCAGCAAGTTGGGCCAAGAGACCCAGTACTTC.

Ten or more counts support this clonotype. This chain joins TRBV20-1 and TRBJ2-7, with 9 bases fitting TRBD1. The CDR3 contains 15 residues. Germline CDR1 and CDR2: DFQATT and SNEGSKA (reference sequence). V gave up 3 bases and J gave up 4 bases; unmatched junction bases: 10. The CDR3 here is CSARGDRGAGYEQYF. The CDR3 region has the DNA TGCAGTGCTAGGGGTGACAGGGGGGCTGGGTACGAGCAGTACTTC.

The J gene is TRBJ2-5, the V gene TRBV7-3; 10 bases fit TRBD2. The J call may be wrong; the DNA end is better matched by TRBJ2-1. This CDR3 is built from 15 residues. Germline CDR1 SGHTA, CDR2 FQGTGA. The CDR3 sequence is CASSWGLALYNEQFF. The CDR3 DNA sequence: TGTGCCAGCAGCTGGGGACTAGCGCTTTACAATGAGCAGTTCTTC.

Of note for this clonotype: Relative to the germline gene, one junction end is altered; a read error may explain this. The chain is built from TRBV7-3 and TRBJ2-5, with 7 bases identical to TRBD1. This CDR3 is 13 amino acids long. Germline V gene data show CDR1 as SGHTA and CDR2 as FQGTGA. The CDR3 loop is CASSGGVGDRVWF. The CDR3 coding sequence is TGTGCCAGCAGCGGGGGCGTAGGTGACAGGGTATGGTTC.

This clonotype has just a few counts. The chain has TRBV28 and TRBJ2-7, with 14 positions matching TRBD2. V trimming: 6 bases; J trimming: 2 bases; junction bases outside the gene matches: 12. Germline V gene lookup returns CDR1 MDHEN and CDR2 SYDVKM. The CDR3 sequence is 18 residues long. The CDR3 region is CASSSSGTSGGGTYEQYF. CDR3 coding DNA: TGTGCCAGCAGCTCCTCCGGGACTAGCGGGGGAGGGACCTACGAGCAGTACTTC.

This sequence joins TRBV7-2 and TRBJ2-5; D is perhaps TRBD1 or TRBD2 (5 bases each). Germline CDR1 is SGHTA and CDR2 is FQGNSA. The CDR3 totals 19 residues. Trimming took off 3 bases at V and 0 bases at J, with 23 bases between the two ends. This CDR3 is CASSFLVSGSRADQETQYF. CDR3 in DNA: TGTGCCAGCAGCTTTCTTGTTTCTGGGAGCAGGGCGGACCAAGAGACCCAGTACTTC. Drawing the rest from reference TRBV7-2 and TRBJ2-5, the complete variable domain is GAGVSQSPSNKVTEKGKDVELRCDPISGHTALYWYRQSLGQGLEFLIYFQGNSAPDKSGLPSDRFSAERTGGSVSTLTIQRTQQEDSAVYLCASSFLVSGSRADQETQYFGPGTRLLVL.